The source of this T cell receptor beta chain is a study of blood T cell repertoires in COVID-19. Generated by immunoSEQ multiplex PCR, the TCRdb table keeps only in-frame clones and is missing some. The repertoire holds about 40,000 clones, with about four fifths as singletons. CDR1 is MGHDK, CDR2 SYGVNS, per germline. V lost 6 bases, J lost 10 bases, and 15 bases lay in between. This CDR3 contains 13 residues. Input material: peripheral blood. This clonotype was sampled from a woman aged 60 to 75 with acute or convalescent COVID-19. J is TRBJ1-4 and V is TRBV25-1; TRBD1 is a possible D gene (6 bases). CDR3 nucleotides: TGTGCCAGCAGCAGGGGAGAAAAAGGAAAACTGTTTTTT. The encoded protein is CASSRGEKGKLFF.